The clone carrying this TCR beta chain was found a few times. This sample was included in a study of blood T cells in healthy people across ages. Using a J-beta primer mix together with a sample-barcoded 5' primer, a second PCR was run for roughly 6 to 11 cycles. TCRdb independently ran MiXCR on the 5' RACE reads; one entry per CDR3 protein. The sample lists roughly 680,000 distinct CDR3 sequences; 49% were seen once. Trimming took off 4 bases at V and 4 bases at J, with 7 bases between the two ends. This CDR3 has 12 residues. Input material: blood. V usage is TRBV12-3 or TRBV12-4 and J usage is TRBJ1-2, with D unclear. The receptor's source is an older woman in good health. Written as DNA, the CDR3 is TGTGCCAGCAGTTACACGGTCTATGGCTACACCTTC. Amino acids: CASSYTVYGYTF.